This TCR beta chain is drawn from a study of human T cells and chemical hapten exposure. Time point in this sample: patch test 1, 2 weeks after DPC sensitization. Treatment meaning: therapeutic diphenylcyclopropenone sensitization with weekly scalp DPC. TCRdb used MiXCR to reprocess the RACE reads, holding one entry per CDR3 protein. This table holds 75,000 to 90,000 distinct CDR3 sequences, approximately 8% found once. After removal of 5 bases from V and 5 bases from J, the junction contained 5 bases not matched to a gene. Germline V gives CDR1 DFQATT, CDR2 SNEGSKA (reference sequence). This CDR3 comprises 13 residues.

The V call is TRBV20-1, the J call TRBJ1-5, with TRBD1 matching over 8 bases. The source of this sequence is a woman aged 25 to 39 with alopecia areata. Some clones in this sample may be carry-over from other donors' samples. The material was whole blood, obtained in connection with sensitization to the hapten diphenylcyclopropenone (DPC). This CDR3 is CSAPGGRYQPQHF. The CDR3 DNA is TGCAGTGCTCCAGGGGGCAGGTATCAGCCCCAGCATTTT.